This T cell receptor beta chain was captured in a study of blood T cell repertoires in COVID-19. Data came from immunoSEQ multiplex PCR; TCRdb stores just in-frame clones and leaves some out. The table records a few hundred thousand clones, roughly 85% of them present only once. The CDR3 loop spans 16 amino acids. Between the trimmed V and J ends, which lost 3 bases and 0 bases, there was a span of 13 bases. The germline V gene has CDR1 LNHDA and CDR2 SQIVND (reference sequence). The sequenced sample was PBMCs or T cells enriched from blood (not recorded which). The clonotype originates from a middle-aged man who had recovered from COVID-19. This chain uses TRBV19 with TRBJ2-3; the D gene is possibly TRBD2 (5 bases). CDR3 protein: CASSIYSRASTDTQYF. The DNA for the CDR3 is TGTGCCAGTAGTATTTATTCGAGGGCTAGCACAGATACGCAGTATTTT.